This TCR beta chain was profiled in a study of blood T cell repertoires in COVID-19. The CDR3 contains 15 residues. The germline gives CDR1 SGHTA, CDR2 FQGNSA. V gave up 5 bases and J gave up 4 bases; unmatched junction bases: 8. The method was immunoSEQ multiplex PCR; TCRdb's version includes in-frame clones alone and lacks a portion of them. This sample has roughly 190,000 clones, with about four fifths found just once. This TCR came from a man aged 55-75 years with acute or convalescent COVID-19. The chain is built from TRBV7-2 and TRBJ2-5, with 9 bases identical to TRBD2. Sample: peripheral blood. Here the CDR3 DNA reads TGTGCCAGCAGCCCTGGAGGTAGCGGGGGAGAGACCCAGTACTTC. Translation gives CASSPGGSGGETQYF.